This T cell receptor (beta chain) was sequenced during a study of siplizumab effects on memory and regulatory T cells. Study results and limitations: Naive T cells were seen as more diverse than memory cells and as major alloresponse contributors. Confirmation that proliferating Tregs from siplizumab cultures had suppressive function was not obtained. Roughly 75-97% of proliferating CD4+ or CD8+ clones lacked a naive or memory phenotype that could be assigned. Treg-derived clones made up an average of about 64% of mappable alloreactive CD4+ clones with siplizumab and about 26% in controls.

Some clones are missing from TCRdb's copy, which holds only in-frame ones; the method was immunoSEQ multiplex PCR. The sample lists around 100,000 clones; around 95% were seen once. The CDR3 length is 13 residues. Per the germline V gene, CDR1 is SNHLY and CDR2 is FYNNEI. V trimming: 7 bases; J trimming: 7 bases; junction bases outside the gene matches: 9. Details on this clone: The antigen is not known.

The sequence came from a human donor in good health. The chain recombines TRBV2 with TRBJ2-7, with 8 nucleotides matching TRBD1. Sequenced input: Tregs sorted from blood. The CDR3 DNA sequence: TGTGCCAGCAAACGACAGGGGCCTGGGGAGCAGTACTTC. It encodes CASKRQGPGEQYF. The full variable domain, its missing parts supplied by reference TRBV2 and TRBJ2-7, is EPEVTQTPSHQVTQMGQEVILRCVPISNHLYFYWYRQILGQKVEFLVSFYNNEISEKSEIFDDQFSVERPDGSNFTLKIRSTKLEDSAMYFCASKRQGPGEQYFGPGTRLTVT.